Detailed here is one T cell receptor (beta chain). Antigen: not known. As the library was built, unique molecular identifiers were attached to individual cDNA molecules. TCRdb analysed the RACE reads with MiXCR anew, one entry per CDR3 protein. The table shows approximately 180,000 distinct CDR3 sequences, with roughly 30% occurring only once. The CDR3 sequence is 14 residues long. The trim removed 6 bases at V and 4 bases at J, leaving 3 bases unmatched. Germline V gives CDR1 MDHEN, CDR2 SYDVKM. This sample is drawn from a study of human T cells and chemical hapten exposure. The time point denotes: pre-sensitization, week 0. Noted treatment: therapeutic diphenylcyclopropenone sensitization with weekly scalp DPC. Non-pregnant alopecia patients aged 18 to 70, suitable for DPC therapy. General study findings and limits: Because they had alopecia, donors may respond immunologically unlike healthy people.

The chain is built from TRBV28 and TRBJ1-5, with 10 nucleotides matching TRBD1. The clonotype was recovered from a woman aged 25 to 39 with alopecia areata. Some clones in this sample may be carry-over from other donors' samples. Here the sequenced sample was whole blood, taken in connection with sensitization to the hapten diphenylcyclopropenone (DPC). The CDR3 is CASSRQGANQPQHF. In DNA, the CDR3 is TGTGCCAGCAGCCGACAGGGGGCAAATCAGCCCCAGCATTTT.